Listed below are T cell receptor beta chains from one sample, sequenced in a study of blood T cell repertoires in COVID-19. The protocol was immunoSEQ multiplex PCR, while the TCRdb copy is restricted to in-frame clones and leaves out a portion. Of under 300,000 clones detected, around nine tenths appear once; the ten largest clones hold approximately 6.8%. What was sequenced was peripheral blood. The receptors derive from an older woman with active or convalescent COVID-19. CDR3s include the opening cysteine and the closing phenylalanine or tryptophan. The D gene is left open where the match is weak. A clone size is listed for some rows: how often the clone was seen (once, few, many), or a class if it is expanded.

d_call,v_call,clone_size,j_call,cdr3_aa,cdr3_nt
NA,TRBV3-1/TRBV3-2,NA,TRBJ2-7,CASGAHEQYF,TGTGCCAGCGGGGCCCACGAGCAGTACTTC
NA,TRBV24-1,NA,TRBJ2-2,CATGGSNTGELFF,TGTGCCACCGGCGGTTCGAACACCGGGGAGCTGTTTTTT
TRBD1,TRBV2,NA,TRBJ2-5,CAVTGGAQTQYF,TGTGCCGTCACAGGGGGCGCTCAGACCCAGTACTTC
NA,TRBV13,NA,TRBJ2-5,CASSLRPREETQYF,TGTGCCAGCAGCTTGCGGCCAAGGGAGGAGACCCAGTACTTC
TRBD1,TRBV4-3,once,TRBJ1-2,CASSQETGGYGYTF,TGCGCCAGCAGCCAAGAGACAGGGGGCTACGGCTACACCTTC
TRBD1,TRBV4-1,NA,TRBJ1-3,CASSYDRGESGNTIYF,TGCGCCAGCAGCTACGACAGGGGGGAGTCCGGAAACACCATATATTTT
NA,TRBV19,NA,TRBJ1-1,CASSIAGRTEAFF,TGTGCCAGTAGTATAGCAGGGCGTACTGAAGCTTTCTTT
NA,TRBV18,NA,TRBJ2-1,CASSPFPGRNNEQFF,TGTGCCAGCTCACCTTTCCCAGGGCGCAACAATGAGCAGTTCTTC
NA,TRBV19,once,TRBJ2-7,CASSMAGPYEQYF,TGTGCCAGTAGTATGGCAGGGCCGTACGAGCAGTACTTC
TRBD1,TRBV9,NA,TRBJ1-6,CASSGKGGQGASPLHF,TGTGCCAGCAGCGGCAAGGGGGGACAGGGGGCTTCACCCCTCCACTTT
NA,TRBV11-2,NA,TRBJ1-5,CASSAADEGWNQPQHF,TGTGCCAGCAGCGCCGCGGATGAGGGATGGAATCAGCCCCAGCATTTT
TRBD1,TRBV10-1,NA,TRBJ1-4,CASSEGTGGRGEKLFF,TGCGCCAGCAGTGAGGGGACAGGGGGTCGGGGTGAAAAACTGTTTTTT
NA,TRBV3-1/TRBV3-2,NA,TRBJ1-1,CASSLGTEAFF,TGTGCCAGCAGCCTCGGTACTGAAGCTTTCTTT
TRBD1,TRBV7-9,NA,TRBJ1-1,CASSQGGNTEAFF,TGTGCCAGCAGCCAGGGGGGGAACACTGAAGCTTTCTTT
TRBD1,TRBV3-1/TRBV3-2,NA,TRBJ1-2,CASSQGTGANYGYTF,TGTGCCAGCAGCCAAGGGACAGGGGCTAACTATGGCTACACCTTC
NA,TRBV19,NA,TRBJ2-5,CASSISQGRETQYF,TGTGCCAGTAGTATATCGCAGGGTCGGGAGACCCAGTACTTC
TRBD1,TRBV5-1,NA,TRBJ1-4,CASSLTGGESEKLFF,TGCGCCAGCAGCCTGACAGGGGGGGAGAGTGAAAAACTGTTTTTT
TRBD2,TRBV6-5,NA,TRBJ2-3,CASSYRGGTDTQYF,TGTGCCAGCAGTTACCGGGGGGGCACAGATACGCAGTATTTT
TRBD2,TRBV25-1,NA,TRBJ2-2,CASSPNPLAGGHRELFF,TGTGCCAGCAGCCCCAACCCCCTTGCGGGGGGTCACCGGGAGCTGTTTTTT
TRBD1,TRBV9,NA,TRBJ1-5,CASSRDRGNQPQHF,TGTGCCAGCAGCCGCGACAGGGGCAATCAGCCCCAGCATTTT
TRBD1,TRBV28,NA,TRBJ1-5,CANGQGLNQPQHF,TGTGCCAACGGACAGGGGCTTAATCAGCCCCAGCATTTT
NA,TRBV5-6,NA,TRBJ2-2,CASSLYEGTGELFF,TGTGCCAGCAGCTTATACGAGGGAACCGGGGAGCTGTTTTTT
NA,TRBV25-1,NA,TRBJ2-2,CASSEQGARIGELFF,TGTGCCAGCAGTGAACAAGGGGCAAGGATCGGGGAGCTGTTTTTT
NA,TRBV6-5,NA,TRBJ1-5,CASSYRLDQPQHF,TGTGCCAGCAGTTATCGCTTAGATCAGCCCCAGCATTTT
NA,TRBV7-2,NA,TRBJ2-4,CASSLVHESGIQYF,TGTGCCAGCAGCTTGGTGCATGAGAGTGGCATTCAGTACTTC
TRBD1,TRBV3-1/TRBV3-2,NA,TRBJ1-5,CASSQEVGTGGANQPQHF,TGTGCCAGCAGCCAAGAGGTTGGGACAGGGGGCGCGAATCAGCCCCAGCATTTT
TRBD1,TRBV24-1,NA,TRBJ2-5,CATSPGTGGETQYF,TGTGCCACCAGCCCAGGGACAGGGGGAGAGACCCAGTACTTC
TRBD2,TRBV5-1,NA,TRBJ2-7,CASSASGPYEQYF,TGCGCCAGCAGCGCTAGCGGGCCGTACGAGCAGTACTTC
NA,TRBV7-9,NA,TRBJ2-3,CASSPISPDTQYF,TGTGCCAGCAGCCCCATAAGCCCAGATACGCAGTATTTT
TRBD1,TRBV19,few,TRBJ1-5,CASEGQINQPQHF,TGTGCCAGCGAGGGACAGATCAATCAGCCCCAGCATTTT
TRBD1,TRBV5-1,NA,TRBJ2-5,CASSMAGGETQYF,TGCGCCAGCAGCATGGCAGGGGGAGAGACCCAGTACTTC
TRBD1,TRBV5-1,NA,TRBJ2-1,CASSFDRGSYNEQFF,TGCGCCAGCAGCTTCGACAGGGGCTCCTACAATGAGCAGTTCTTC
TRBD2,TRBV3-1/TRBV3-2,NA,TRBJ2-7,CASSPLLAGSSYEQYF,TGTGCCAGCAGCCCGCTACTAGCGGGGAGCTCCTACGAGCAGTACTTC